These 10 T cell receptor beta chains share one sample of origin, sequenced in a study of shared clonotypes between healthy human individuals. Only in-frame clones appear in the TCRdb table, and some are missing; sequencing was by immunoSEQ multiplex PCR. In the table there are just over 2,000,000 clones, approximately 94% of which are singletons. Selected positively for CCR7 and CD45RO-negative, naive CD8 cells excluded terminally differentiated effector memory CD45RA+ cells. Specimen: naive CD8+ T cells sorted from blood. The source of these receptors is a man younger than 35 in good health.

V and J are TRBV19 and TRBJ2-3; D call uncertain. Germline CDR1 is LNHDA and CDR2 is SQIVND (reference sequence). There are 13 residues in the CDR3. V lost 1 base and J lost 6, with 8 bases in between. This chain's CDR3 is CASSIGDPDTQYF. The CDR3 coding sequence is TGTGCCAGTAGTATAGGAGATCCCGATACGCAGTATTTT.

The chain recombines TRBV19 with TRBJ1-1; the D gene is possibly TRBD1 (6 bases). V lost 6 bases and J 2 bases, leaving 10 bases between the germline ends. The germline CDR1 and CDR2 sequences are LNHDA and SQIVND (reference sequence). This CDR3 spans 13 amino acids. The CDR3 DNA reads as TGTGCCAGTAGACAACAGGGCAACACTGAAGCTTTCTTT. It specifies CASRQQGNTEAFF.

The J gene is TRBJ2-7, the V gene TRBV18, with 8 positions matching TRBD1. Germline-derived CDR1 and CDR2 are KGHSH and LQKENI. With V trimmed by 2 bases and J by 4 bases, 4 bases remained unmatched. This CDR3 is 14 amino acids long. In DNA form, the CDR3 reads TGTGCCAGCTCACCAGCAGGGGGCGCGTACGAGCAGTACTTC. This translates into CASSPAGGAYEQYF.

The rearrangement links TRBV30 to TRBJ2-7; 8 positions match TRBD1. V was clipped by 7 bases and J by 5 bases; unmatched bases: 13. From germline, CDR1 is GTSNPN and CDR2 SVGIG (reference sequence). The length of the CDR3 is 14 residues. DNA for the CDR3: TGTGCCTCGATTTATGGGGACAGGACGGACGAGCAGTACTTC. Residues: CASIYGDRTDEQYF.

The chain recombines TRBV4-1 with TRBJ2-3; TRBD2 is a possible D gene (6 bases). With 3 bases removed from V and 4 bases from J, the gap between germline ends came to 14 bases. Per germline, CDR1 MGHRA and CDR2 YSYEKL. CDR3 length: 15 amino acids. CDR3 amino acids: CASSHLTSMADTQYF. CDR3 coding DNA: TGCGCCAGCAGCCACCTAACTAGCATGGCAGATACGCAGTATTTT.

The V gene is TRBV4-3, the J gene TRBJ1-1; the D gene is possibly TRBD1 (6 bases). This CDR3 contains 15 residues. Trimming took off 0 bases at V and 3 bases at J, with 11 bases between the two ends. Germline V gene lookup returns CDR1 LGHNA and CDR2 YSLEER. In nucleotides, the CDR3 is TGCGCCAGCAGCCAAGATGCAGGGGTGGACACTGAAGCTTTCTTT. It is translated as CASSQDAGVDTEAFF.

The rearrangement joins TRBV4-1 to TRBJ1-3; D gene uncertain. The CDR3 spans 15 residues. V lost 0 bases, J lost 2 bases, and 8 bases lay in between. Germline assignment: CDR1 MGHRA and CDR2 YSYEKL. CDR3: CASSQDPEAGNTIYF. DNA for the CDR3: TGCGCCAGCAGCCAAGATCCGGAGGCTGGAAACACCATATATTTT.

The V call is TRBV5-1, the J call TRBJ1-6; D gene unclear. This CDR3 is 16 amino acids long. Germline V gives CDR1 SGHRS, CDR2 YFSETQ. V lost 4 bases and J lost 2, with 13 bases in between. CDR3 protein: CASSPGEVAYNSPLHF. The CDR3 DNA follows: TGCGCCAGCAGCCCGGGCGAGGTGGCCTATAATTCACCCCTCCACTTT.

As to this clone: Other nucleotide sequences from this sample produce the same CDR3. This chain joins TRBV27 and TRBJ2-6; D ambiguous. This CDR3 region has 14 residues. Germline V CDR1 and CDR2: MNHEY, SMNVEV (reference sequence). V was trimmed by 3 bases and J by 0 bases, leaving 3 bases between them. DNA of the CDR3: TGTGCCAGCAGTTTTAGCTCTGGGGCCAACGTCCTGACTTTC. Translating it yields CASSFSSGANVLTF.

The chain combines TRBV27 with TRBJ2-7, with D tentatively TRBD2 (5 bases). V shed 6 bases and J shed 0 bases, with 15 bases lying between them. The CDR3 spans 15 residues. Germline V CDR1 and CDR2: MNHEY, SMNVEV (reference sequence). Here the CDR3 reads CASRLTIASSYEQYF. The CDR3 DNA reads as TGTGCCAGCAGATTGACTATTGCGAGCTCCTACGAGCAGTACTTC.